What follows are 7 T cell receptor beta chains derived from one specimen sequenced in a study of cytomegalovirus exposure and HLA in healthy donors. The PCR had 60 Vbeta and 13 Jbeta primers. TCRdb's table, derived via immunoSEQ multiplex PCR, lists solely in-frame clones and lacks some. In the table there are about 150,000 clones, roughly four fifths of which are singletons. Sequencing was carried out using PBMCs. Receptors originate from a man between 18 and 35 years old in good health and CMV-seronegative.

This clone has only one observation. This sequence joins TRBV9 and TRBJ2-1; D ambiguous. The CDR3 has 13 amino acids. V was shortened by 4 bases and J by 5 bases, with 10 bases between the two germline ends. The germline V gene has CDR1 SGDLS and CDR2 YYNGEE. The CDR3 DNA is TGTGCCAGCAGCCTCCCCTTAAACAATGAGCAGTTCTTC. This translates into CASSLPLNNEQFF. The variable domain in full, completed from reference TRBV9 and TRBJ2-1, reads DSGVTQTPKHLITATGQRVTLRCSPRSGDLSVYWYQQSLDQGLQFLIQYYNGEERAKGNILERFSAQQFPDLHSELNLSSLELGDSALYFCASSLPLNNEQFFGPGTRLTVL.

The chain recombines TRBV4-1 with TRBJ2-7; 8 bases map to TRBD2. Trimming took 1 base from V and 2 from J; bases not matched to a gene: 4. The CDR3 is 15 residues long. Germline CDR1 MGHRA, CDR2 YSYEKL. The CDR3 here is CASSQGGGPTYEQYF. CDR3 in DNA: TGCGCCAGCAGCCAAGGCGGGGGGCCTACCTACGAGCAGTACTTC.

J is TRBJ2-2 and V is TRBV19; 14 bases match TRBD2. CDR1 is LNHDA, CDR2 SQIVND, per germline (reference sequence). The V segment lost 5 bases and the J segment 0 bases; nucleotides outside the gene matches: 5. The CDR3 runs 18 residues. The CDR3 here is CASSFGLAGGSNTGELFF. CDR3 bases: TGTGCCAGTAGTTTCGGACTAGCGGGAGGCTCGAACACCGGGGAGCTGTTTTTT. The entire variable domain, with the rest obtained from reference TRBV19 and TRBJ2-2, is as follows: DGGITQSPKYLFRKEGQNVTLSCEQNLNHDAMYWYRQDPGQGLRLIYYSQIVNDFQKGDIAEGYSVSREKKESFPLTVTSAQKNPTAFYLCASSFGLAGGSNTGELFFGEGSRLTVL.

This rearrangement joins TRBV14 to TRBJ2-2, with D possibly TRBD1 on 6 matching bases. With 2 bases removed from V and 5 bases from J, the gap between germline ends came to 12 bases. Germline V gene lookup returns CDR1 SGHDN and CDR2 FVKESK. This CDR3 comprises 15 residues. CDR3 sequence (DNA): TGTGCCAGCAGCCAATTTTGGGGGCGGACCGGGGAGCTGTTTTTT. Translated, it gives CASSQFWGRTGELFF.

The chain joins TRBV27 to TRBJ1-2, with 8 bases fitting TRBD1. CDR1 is MNHEY, CDR2 SMNVEV, per germline (reference sequence). Trimming removed 5 bases from V and 4 bases from J; junction bases left unmatched: 6. CDR3 length: 14 amino acids. The CDR3 region has the DNA TGTGCCAGCAGTCCACCCGACAGGGGCTATGGCTACACCTTC. Translation gives CASSPPDRGYGYTF.

The chain joins TRBV7-2 to TRBJ2-1; possible D gene TRBD1, 6 bases. CDR3 length: 13 amino acids. V was pared by 4 bases and J by 7 bases, with 11 bases between. CDR1 is SGHTA and CDR2 is FQGNSA in the germline V gene. CDR3 nucleotide sequence: TGTGCCAGCAGCTCGAGGACAGATAATGAGCAGTTCTTC. Its protein product is CASSSRTDNEQFF.

This clone was detected once. V gene TRBV5-1 combines with J gene TRBJ2-5; perhaps TRBD1 as D (6 bases). Germline loops: CDR1 SGHRS, CDR2 YFSETQ. This CDR3 is 15 amino acids long. Trimming removed 1 base at V and 1 base at J, with 11 bases between. The CDR3 region is CASSLMTGRQETQYF. For the CDR3, the DNA is TGCGCCAGCAGCTTGATGACAGGCCGCCAAGAGACCCAGTACTTC.